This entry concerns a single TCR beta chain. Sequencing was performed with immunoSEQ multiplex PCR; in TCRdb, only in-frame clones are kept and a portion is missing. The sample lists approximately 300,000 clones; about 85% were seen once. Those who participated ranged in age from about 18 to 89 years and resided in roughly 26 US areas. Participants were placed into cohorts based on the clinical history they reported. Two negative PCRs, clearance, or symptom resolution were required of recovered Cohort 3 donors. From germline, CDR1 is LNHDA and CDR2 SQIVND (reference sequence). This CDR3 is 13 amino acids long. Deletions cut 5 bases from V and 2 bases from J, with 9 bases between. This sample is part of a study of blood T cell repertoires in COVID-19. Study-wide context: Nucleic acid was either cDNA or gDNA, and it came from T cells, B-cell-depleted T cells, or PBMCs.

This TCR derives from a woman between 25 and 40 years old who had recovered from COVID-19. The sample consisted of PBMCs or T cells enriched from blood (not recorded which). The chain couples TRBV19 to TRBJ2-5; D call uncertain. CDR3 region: CASSSGLQETQYF. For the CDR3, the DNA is TGTGCCAGTAGTTCCGGGTTGCAAGAGACCCAGTACTTC.